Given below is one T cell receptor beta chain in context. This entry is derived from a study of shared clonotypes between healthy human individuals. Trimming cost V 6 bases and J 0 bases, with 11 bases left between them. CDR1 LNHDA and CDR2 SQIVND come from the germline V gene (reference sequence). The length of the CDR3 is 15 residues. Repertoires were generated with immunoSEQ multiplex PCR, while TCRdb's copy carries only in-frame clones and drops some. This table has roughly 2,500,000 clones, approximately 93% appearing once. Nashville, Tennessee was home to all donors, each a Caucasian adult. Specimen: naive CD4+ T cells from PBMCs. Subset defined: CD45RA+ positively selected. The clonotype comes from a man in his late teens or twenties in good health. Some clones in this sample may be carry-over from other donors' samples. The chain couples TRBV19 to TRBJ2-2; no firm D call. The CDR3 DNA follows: TGTGCCAGTAGGACCGGGTTCGCGAACACCGGGGAGCTGTTTTTT. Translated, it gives CASRTGFANTGELFF.